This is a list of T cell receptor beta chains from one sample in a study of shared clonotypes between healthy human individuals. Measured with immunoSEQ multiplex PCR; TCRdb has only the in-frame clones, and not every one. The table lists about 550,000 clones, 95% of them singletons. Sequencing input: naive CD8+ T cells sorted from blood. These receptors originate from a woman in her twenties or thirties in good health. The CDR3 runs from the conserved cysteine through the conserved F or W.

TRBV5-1 CASSLVATSGYNEQFF
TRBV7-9 CASSLGDSFYEQYF
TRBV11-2 CASSSSGSRTDTQYF
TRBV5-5 CASSLGPSSYEQYF
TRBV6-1 CVSSELGAPYGYTF
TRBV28 CASSWTNTEAFF
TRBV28 CASSATGATGNTIYF
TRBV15 CATSREDSYNSPLHF
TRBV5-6 CASRGTSMSSQYF
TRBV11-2 CASSLASGRTYEQYF
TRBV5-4 CASSLDSPGRSAEAFF
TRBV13 CASSLGTSTDTQYF
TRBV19 CASTGQTSNQPQHF
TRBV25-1 CASRSPLGDANTGELFF
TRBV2 CASSVLLDRNYEQYF
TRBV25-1 CASTGGILGEKLFF
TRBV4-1 CASSQFGSSGNTIYF
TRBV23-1 CPGGRRSEQYF
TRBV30 CAWYQARSQPQHF
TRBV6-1 CASSFDIPWDNKQYF
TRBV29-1 CSVAKGSRDEQYF
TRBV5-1 CASNGQYPANEQFF
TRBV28 CASSLLGYEQYF
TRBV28 CASSLGTTVQETQYF
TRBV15 CATSSGVGGSNQPQHF
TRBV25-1 CASSPGGGDTQYF
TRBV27 CASSLGAGSYNEQFF
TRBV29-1 CSVEGLQGQETQYF
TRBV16 CASSQFRGQSGANVLTF
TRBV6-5 CASSTLKGRPYEQYF
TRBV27 CASSPGGGALREQYF
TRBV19 CASRPPPGTGVTGELFF
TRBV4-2 CASSPSGSSYNEQFF
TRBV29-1 CSALGEGTEAFF
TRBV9 CASSGAVKESGGYGYTF